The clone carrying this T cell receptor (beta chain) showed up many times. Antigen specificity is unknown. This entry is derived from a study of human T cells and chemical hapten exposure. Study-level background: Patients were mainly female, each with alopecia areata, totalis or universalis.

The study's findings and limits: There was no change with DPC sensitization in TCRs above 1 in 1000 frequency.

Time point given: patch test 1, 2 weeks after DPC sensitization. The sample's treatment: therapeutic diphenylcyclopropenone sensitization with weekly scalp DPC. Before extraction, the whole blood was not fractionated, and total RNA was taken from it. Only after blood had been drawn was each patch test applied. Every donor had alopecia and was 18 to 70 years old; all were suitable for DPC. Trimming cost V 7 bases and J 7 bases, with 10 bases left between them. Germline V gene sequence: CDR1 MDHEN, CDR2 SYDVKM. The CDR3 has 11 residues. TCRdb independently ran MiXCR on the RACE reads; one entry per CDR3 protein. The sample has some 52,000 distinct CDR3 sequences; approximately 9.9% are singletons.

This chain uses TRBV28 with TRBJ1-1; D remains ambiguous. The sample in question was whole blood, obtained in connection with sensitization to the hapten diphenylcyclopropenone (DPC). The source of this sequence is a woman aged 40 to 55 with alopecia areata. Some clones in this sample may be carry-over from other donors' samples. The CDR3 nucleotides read TGTGCCAGCATTGAGGGTAATGAAGCTTTCTTT. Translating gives CASIEGNEAFF.